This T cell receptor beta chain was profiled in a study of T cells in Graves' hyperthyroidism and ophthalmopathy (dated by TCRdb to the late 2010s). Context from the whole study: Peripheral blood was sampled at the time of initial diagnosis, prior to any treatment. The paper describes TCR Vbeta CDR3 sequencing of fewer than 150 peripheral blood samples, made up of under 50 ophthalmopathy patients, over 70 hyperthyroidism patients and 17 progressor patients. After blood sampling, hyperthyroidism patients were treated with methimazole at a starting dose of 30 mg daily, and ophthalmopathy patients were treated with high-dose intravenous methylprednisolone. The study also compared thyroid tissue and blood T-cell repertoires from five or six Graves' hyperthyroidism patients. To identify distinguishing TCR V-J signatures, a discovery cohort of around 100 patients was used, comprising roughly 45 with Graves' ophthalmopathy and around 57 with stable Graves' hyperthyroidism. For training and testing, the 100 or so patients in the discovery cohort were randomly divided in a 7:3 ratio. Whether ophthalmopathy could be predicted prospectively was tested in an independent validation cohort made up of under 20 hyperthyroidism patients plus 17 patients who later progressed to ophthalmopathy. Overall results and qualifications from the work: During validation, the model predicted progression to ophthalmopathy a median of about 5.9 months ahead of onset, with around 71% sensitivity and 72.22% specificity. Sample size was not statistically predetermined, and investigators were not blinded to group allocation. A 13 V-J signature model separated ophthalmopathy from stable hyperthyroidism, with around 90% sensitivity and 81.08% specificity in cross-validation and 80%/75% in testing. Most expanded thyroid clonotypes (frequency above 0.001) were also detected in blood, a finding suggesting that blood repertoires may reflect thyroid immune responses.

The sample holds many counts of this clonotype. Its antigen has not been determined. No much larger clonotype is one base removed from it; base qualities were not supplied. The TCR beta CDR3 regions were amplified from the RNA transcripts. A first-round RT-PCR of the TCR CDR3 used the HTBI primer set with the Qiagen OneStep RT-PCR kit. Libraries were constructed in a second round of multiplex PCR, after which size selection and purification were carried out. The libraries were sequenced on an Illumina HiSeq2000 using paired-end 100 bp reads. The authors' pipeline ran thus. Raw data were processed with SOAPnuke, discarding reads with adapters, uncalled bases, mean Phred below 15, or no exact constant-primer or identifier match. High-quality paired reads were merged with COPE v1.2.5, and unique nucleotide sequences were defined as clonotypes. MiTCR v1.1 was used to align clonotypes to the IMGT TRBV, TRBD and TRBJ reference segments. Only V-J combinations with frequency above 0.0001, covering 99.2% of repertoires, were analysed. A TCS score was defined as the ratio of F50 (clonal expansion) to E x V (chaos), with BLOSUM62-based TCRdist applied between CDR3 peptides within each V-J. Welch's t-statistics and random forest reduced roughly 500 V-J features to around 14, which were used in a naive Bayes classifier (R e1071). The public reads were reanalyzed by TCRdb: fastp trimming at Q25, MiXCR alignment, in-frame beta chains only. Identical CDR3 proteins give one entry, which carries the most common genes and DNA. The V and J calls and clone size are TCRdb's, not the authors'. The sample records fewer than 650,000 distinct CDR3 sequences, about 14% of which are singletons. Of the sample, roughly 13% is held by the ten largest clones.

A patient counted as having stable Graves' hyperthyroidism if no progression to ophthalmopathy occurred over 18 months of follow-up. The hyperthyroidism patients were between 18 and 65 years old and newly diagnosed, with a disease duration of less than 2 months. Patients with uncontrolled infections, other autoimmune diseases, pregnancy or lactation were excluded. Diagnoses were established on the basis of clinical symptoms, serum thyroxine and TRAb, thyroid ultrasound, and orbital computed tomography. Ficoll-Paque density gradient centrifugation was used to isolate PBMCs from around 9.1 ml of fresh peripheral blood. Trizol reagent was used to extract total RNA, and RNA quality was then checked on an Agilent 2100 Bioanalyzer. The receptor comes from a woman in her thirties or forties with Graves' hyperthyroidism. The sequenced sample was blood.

The encoded CDR3 is CASSPVPGQGSRDTEAFF. The sequence in DNA is TGTGCCAGCAGCCCGGTCCCGGGACAGGGATCGCGGGACACTGAAGCTTTCTTT. The chain links TRBV7-9 with TRBJ1-1; the junction holds 9 bases that match TRBD1. The CDR3 sequence holds 18 residues, the cysteine and phenylalanine included. The CDR3 DNA has 54 bases and is translated from base 1. Trimming removed 5 bases from V and 3 bases from J; the gene matches leave 16 bases unexplained. CDR1 and CDR2 are read off the germline V gene (reference sequence) as SEHNR and FQNEAQ.